A selection of T cell receptor beta chains follows, all from one sample in a study of T cell responses to AZD1222 COVID-19 vaccine. Profiling relied on immunoSEQ multiplex PCR, and the TCRdb table lists in-frame clones only, not all of them. The data show around 110,000 clones, with around 90% seen just once and 4% to 5.5% held by the top ten. The sample here was peripheral blood, taken on day 0 of AZD1222 vaccination. The source of these receptors is an adult in good health. CDR3s leave out the opening cysteine and the closing phenylalanine or tryptophan. The D gene is left open where the match is weak.

V gene	J gene	D gene	CDR3 protein
TRBV6-2/TRBV6-3	TRBJ1-2	NA	ASSYFGGDGYT
TRBV6-4	TRBJ1-1	NA	ASSEQGDTEAF
TRBV5-4	TRBJ2-7	NA	ASSQMNGDEQY
TRBV30	TRBJ1-6	NA	AWSVSRAHNSPLH
TRBV29-1	TRBJ2-1	TRBD1	SVGTGGGSYNEQF
TRBV12-3/TRBV12-4	TRBJ2-7	NA	ASSPNSYEQY
TRBV25-1	TRBJ1-4	NA	ASSEKGAAEKLF
TRBV19	TRBJ2-7	TRBD1	ASSIGTGAVYEQY
TRBV7-2	TRBJ1-2	NA	ASSRDGNYGYT
TRBV7-6	TRBJ2-2	NA	ASSARTARSGELF
TRBV5-8	TRBJ2-7	NA	ASSFALGDEQY
TRBV2	TRBJ2-7	NA	ASSVPLSYEQY
TRBV6-1	TRBJ2-2	NA	ASSELLSGTGELF
TRBV11-2	TRBJ1-5	NA	ASSLGSNQPQH
TRBV19	TRBJ1-4	TRBD1	ASSPGDRLNEKLF
TRBV6-4	TRBJ1-5	NA	ASSEFAFGRDNQPQH
TRBV20-1	TRBJ1-2	TRBD1	SASAFDRDDYGYT
TRBV7-6	TRBJ2-7	NA	ASSLSTGSGEQY
TRBV15	TRBJ1-1	TRBD1	ATSSRQGRTEAF
TRBV7-7	TRBJ2-2	NA	ASSPTPGYTGELF
TRBV7-3	TRBJ1-2	NA	ASSTSTGSNYGYT
TRBV5-6	TRBJ2-1	TRBD2	ASSPRLAGGPGEQF
TRBV14	TRBJ1-1	NA	ASSRLMNTEAF
TRBV7-2	TRBJ2-3	NA	ASSSRSGRGYTDTQY
TRBV10-3	TRBJ2-2	NA	AISERQGTGELF
TRBV7-9	TRBJ1-6	NA	ASSSGTSPLH
TRBV7-9	TRBJ2-1	NA	ASSPKGDNEQF